The sequence of this T cell receptor (beta chain) was determined in a study of T cell responses to AZD1222 COVID-19 vaccine. General study results and limits: Clonal diversity may have been underestimated, and the donors were mostly white British, with more females than males. Seropositive AZD1222 recipients at baseline numbered only 6 or 7.

Germline V lookup: CDR1 LGHNA, CDR2 YSLEER. Trimming took 0 bases from V and 8 from J, leaving 25 bases between them. The CDR3 is 18 residues long. Remarks on this clone: Its antigen is as yet unknown.

The assay was immunoSEQ multiplex PCR, and TCRdb's table has in-frame clones only and misses some. The table has some 130,000 clones, about nine tenths seen once; the top ten hold roughly 7.2%. This material consisted of peripheral blood, taken on day 0 of AZD1222 vaccination. The rearrangement links TRBV4-3 to TRBJ1-2; a weak D match, TRBD1 (6 bases). The sequence was obtained from an adult in good health. CDR3 in DNA: TGCGCCAGCAGCCAAGATACGGGCGAAGGCAGGGGATTGGGCGGCTACACCTTC. Protein: CASSQDTGEGRGLGGYTF.